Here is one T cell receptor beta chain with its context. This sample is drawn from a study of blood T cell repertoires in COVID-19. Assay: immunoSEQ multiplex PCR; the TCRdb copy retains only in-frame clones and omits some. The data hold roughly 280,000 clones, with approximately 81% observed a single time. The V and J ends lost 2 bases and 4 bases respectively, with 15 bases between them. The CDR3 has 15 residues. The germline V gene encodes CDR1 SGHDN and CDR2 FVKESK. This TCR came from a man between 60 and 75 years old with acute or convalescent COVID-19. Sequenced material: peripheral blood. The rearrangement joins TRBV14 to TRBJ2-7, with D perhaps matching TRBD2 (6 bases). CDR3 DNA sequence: TGTGCCAGCAGCCAATTCGACGGGGAGGCATACGAGCAGTACTTC. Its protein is CASSQFDGEAYEQYF.